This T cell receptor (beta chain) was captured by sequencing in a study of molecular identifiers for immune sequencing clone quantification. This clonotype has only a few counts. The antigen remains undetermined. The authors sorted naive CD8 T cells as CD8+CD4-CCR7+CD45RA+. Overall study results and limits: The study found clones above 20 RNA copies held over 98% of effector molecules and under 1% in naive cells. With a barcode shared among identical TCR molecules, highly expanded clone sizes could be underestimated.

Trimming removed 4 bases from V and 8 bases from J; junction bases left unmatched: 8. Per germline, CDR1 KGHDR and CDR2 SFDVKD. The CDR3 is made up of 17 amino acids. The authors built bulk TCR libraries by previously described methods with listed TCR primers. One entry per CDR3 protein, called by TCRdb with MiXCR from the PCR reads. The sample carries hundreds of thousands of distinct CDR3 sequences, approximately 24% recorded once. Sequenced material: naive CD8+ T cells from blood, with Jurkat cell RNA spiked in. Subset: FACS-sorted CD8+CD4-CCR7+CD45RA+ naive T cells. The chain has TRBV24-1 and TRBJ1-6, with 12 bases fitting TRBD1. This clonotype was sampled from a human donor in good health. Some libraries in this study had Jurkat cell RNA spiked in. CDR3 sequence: CATSEDRDRGLDSPLHF. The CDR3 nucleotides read TGTGCCACCAGTGAAGACCGGGACAGGGGGCTGGATTCACCCCTCCACTTT.